The subject of this entry is one TCR beta chain. Its antigen is still unknown. V shed 5 bases and J shed 11 bases, with 18 bases lying between them. Per the germline V gene, CDR1 is MNHEY and CDR2 is SMNVEV (reference sequence). This CDR3 is built from 13 residues. The PCR was carried out with 60 Vbeta primers and 13 Jbeta primers. In the original processing: As a later analysis found, there were approximately 80 million unique TCR beta chains, of which 8.5 million to 14 million were shared. Sequenced by immunoSEQ multiplex PCR; TCRdb stores in-frame clones only, minus some. V and J calls and clone size are as listed in that table; D and trimming were resolved from the DNA. The sample holds approximately 180,000 clones, around four fifths seen once. This sample stems from a study of cytomegalovirus exposure and HLA in healthy donors. Looking at the study overall: As released early, the data held about 85 million unique TCRs from HLA-typed donors.

Study results and limitations: Researchers had no immune exposure information except CMV serostatus available. Later analysis placed DRB1 highest and HLA-C lowest in TCR association rates, which differed by HLA locus.

The rearrangement links TRBV27 to TRBJ1-1, with D maybe TRBD1 (6 bases). Sequences were obtained from PBMCs. The TCR comes from a woman aged 45-60 years in good health and CMV-seropositive. CDR3 nucleotide sequence: TGTGCCAGCAGTCCACTTCTGGGGGCCGCGGCTTTCTTT. This gives the protein CASSPLLGAAAFF.